This T cell receptor beta chain stems from a study of T cells in placental villitis. For the study in its entirety: Placental TCR-beta repertoires were compared across villitis of unknown etiology, gestational-age-matched unaffected controls, and infectious villitis in order to test an allograft-versus-infection hypothesis.

Overall results and qualifications from the work: Villitis of unknown etiology placentae showed higher clonality than controls (median about 0.05 versus 0.006, p=0.0025), indicating clonal expansion. In villitis of unknown etiology, the expanded clones were mostly private to each individual placenta, which suggests that there was no single initiating antigen. Small amounts of decidua were contained in the paraffin blocks, so some of the captured T cells, especially in controls, may have been decidual rather than villous infiltrates. CMV-specific clone frequencies were higher in infectious CMV cases than in villitis of unknown etiology (around 0.011 vs 0.00091), which did not differ from controls. Sequencing bulk tissue made it impossible to distinguish helper, regulatory or cytotoxic T cells or to tell maternal from fetal T cells, and the approach excluded gamma-delta receptors.

TCR-beta CDR3 regions were amplified from genomic DNA with the immunoSEQ v4 bias-controlled multiplex PCR assay, run blinded to group allocation. To estimate nucleated cell and T cell quantities per sample, reference gene primers were included together with the TCR-beta primers. Sequencing of the libraries was performed on an Illumina MiSeq with a 100-cycle paired-end protocol. The original pipeline was this. Diversity and richness were calculated in immunoSEQ Analyzer software; richness by iChao1, clonality based on Pielou evenness and Shannon diversity (0-1, higher means less diverse). CDR3 amino acid sequences together with their V/J genes were searched in VDJdb for CMV, EBV and influenza A specificities using confidence 3 and substitution 2. The Morisita-Horn index was used to measure TCR-beta amino acid clonotype overlap among the villitis of unknown etiology, infectious villitis and control repertoires. TCRdb stores this immuneACCESS table with in-frame sequences only. Part of the clones is absent; in the studies checked, under half of the shortfall reflects unresolved V genes, and no reason is known for the rest. Clone size and V and J calls were adopted from that table, with D and trimming inferred from the DNA. The sample table shows roughly 1,500 clones, and over 70% are seen once. 6.5% to 10% of the sample belongs to the ten largest clones.

V lost 1 base and J lost 6 bases; the stretch between them is 6 bases long. CDR1 and CDR2, looked up from the germline V gene, are KGHSH and LQKENI. There are 12 amino acids in the CDR3, from cysteine to phenylalanine inclusive. This entry keeps only the CDR3 DNA: 36 bases, framed from base 1. About 9 placentae had a pathological diagnosis of high-grade villitis of unknown etiology and were chosen using the Amsterdam Criteria. Mothers with villitis of unknown etiology had significantly higher gravidity and parity and more prior miscarriages than control and infectious villitis groups. Placentae were collected after delivery and underwent gross and histological evaluation before archival tissue selection. Five 10-micron scrolls were cut from each FFPE block, and DNA was isolated using the AllPrep DNA/RNA FFPE Tissue kit. NanoDrop was used to check DNA concentration and purity, and a Bioanalyzer was used to assess RNA quality.

This clone was found a few times. It lacks a known antigen. Per-base quality was not reported, and no clone a single base away is much larger than it. The receptor was isolated from a human patient with villitis of unknown etiology; the placental T cells may come from both mother and fetus. The rearrangement combines TRBV18 with TRBJ1-2, and perhaps TRBD1 as D gene, on 5 matching bases. Sequenced: placental tissue containing maternal and fetal cells. The DNA sequence is given as TGTGCCAGCTCACCACGGGGGGATGGCTACACCTTC. This yields the protein CASSPRGDGYTF.